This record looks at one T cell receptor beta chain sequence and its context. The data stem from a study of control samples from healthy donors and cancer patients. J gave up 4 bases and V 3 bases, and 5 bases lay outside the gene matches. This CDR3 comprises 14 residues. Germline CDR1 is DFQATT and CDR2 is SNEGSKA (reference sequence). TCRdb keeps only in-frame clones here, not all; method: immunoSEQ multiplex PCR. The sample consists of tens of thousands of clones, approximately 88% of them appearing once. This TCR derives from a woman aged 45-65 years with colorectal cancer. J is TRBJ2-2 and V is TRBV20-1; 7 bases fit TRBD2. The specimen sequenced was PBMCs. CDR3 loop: CSASPGGVTGELFF. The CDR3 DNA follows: TGCAGTGCTAGTCCGGGGGGTGTCACCGGGGAGCTGTTTTTT.